These 7 T cell receptor beta chains share one sample of origin, sequenced in a study of CD8 T cells in Susac syndrome. RNA amounts of about 0.5 to 1 ug underwent reverse transcription with random hexamers. TCRdb re-analysed the immunoSEQ multiplex PCR reads in MiXCR, keeping a single row per CDR3 protein. The sample has 200,000 or so distinct CDR3 sequences, 90% to 95% seen once. Source material: CD8+ T cells from PBMCs. The receptors come from a human donor with multiple sclerosis.

The chain carries TRBV9 and TRBJ2-1, with TRBD2 matching 8 bases. The CDR3 extends over 14 amino acids. Germline V lookup: CDR1 SGDLS, CDR2 YYNGEE. The V and J ends lost 7 bases and 6 bases, in that order; junction bases with no gene match: 9. Here the CDR3 reads CASGRGGGINEQFF. The CDR3 bases are TGTGCCAGCGGTCGGGGGGGCGGGATCAATGAGCAGTTCTTC.

This clonotype was seen just once. The chain couples TRBV7-9 to TRBJ2-7; 9 bases are a match to TRBD1. Germline V lookup: CDR1 SEHNR, CDR2 FQNEAQ (reference sequence). This CDR3 has 15 residues. V was clipped by 4 bases and J by 1 base; unmatched bases: 5. The DNA of the CDR3 is TGTGCCAGCAGCTCGGGACAGGGAGTATCCTACGAGCAGTACTTC. It yields the protein CASSSGQGVSYEQYF.

Remarks on this clonotype: Germline and junction disagree at one end, which may indicate a read error. V gene TRBV13 combines with J gene TRBJ1-2; 10 nucleotides match TRBD1. CDR1 is PRHDT and CDR2 is FYEKMQ in the germline V gene (reference sequence). The CDR3 length is 16 residues. The CDR3 protein is CASSLPGQGLENGYAF. DNA for the CDR3: TGTGCCAGCAGCTTACCGGGACAGGGGCTGGAGAATGGCTACGCCTTC. The full variable domain, its missing parts supplied by reference TRBV13 and TRBJ1-2, is AAGVIQSPRHLIKEKRETATLKCYPIPRHDTVYWYQQGPGQDPQFLISFYEKMQSDKGSIPDRFSAQQFSDYHSELNMSSLELGDSALYFCASSLPGQGLENGYAFGSGTRLTVV.

CDR3 in amino acids: CASSIRDTGTEGAPEQFF. The CDR3 coding sequence is TGCGCCAGCAGCATCCGGGACACCGGGACTGAGGGGGCCCCGGAGCAGTTCTTC. This rearrangement joins TRBV5-1 to TRBJ2-1; tentative D call: TRBD1 (7 bases). The CDR3 length is 18 residues. The germline V gene has CDR1 SGHRS and CDR2 YFSETQ. Trimming removed 4 bases at V and 10 bases at J, with 30 bases between.

This chain uses TRBV29-1 with TRBJ2-1, with D perhaps matching TRBD1 or TRBD2 (6 bases each). This CDR3 has 16 residues. CDR1 and CDR2 (germline): SQVTM, ANQGSEA. Trimming cost V 4 bases and J 4 bases, with 20 bases left between them. The CDR3 DNA sequence: TGCAGCGTTGTGGGGGGCGGGACCAGACAGTACAATGAGCAGTTCTTC. Its translation is CSVVGGGTRQYNEQFF.

This clonotype was observed once. The genes are TRBV7-9 and TRBJ2-1; TRBD2 agrees at 8 bases. Germline V gives CDR1 SEHNR, CDR2 FQNEAQ (reference sequence). This CDR3 has 14 amino acids. Losses at the gene ends were 5 bases for V and 8 bases for J; bases not matched to a gene: 8. CDR3 loop: CASSTSGSGDEQFF. Written as DNA, the CDR3 is TGTGCCAGCAGCACCAGCGGGAGTGGGGATGAGCAGTTCTTC.

The chain combines TRBV21-1 with TRBJ2-7; the table gives TRBD2 as D, unverified against the DNA. TRBV21-1 is classified as a pseudogene. The length of the CDR3 is 17 residues. The CDR3 here is CASSKELQGGHPYEQYF. In nucleotides, the CDR3 is TGTGCCAGCAGCAAAGAGTTGCAGGGAGGGCACCCCTACGAGCAGTACTTC.